The count of the clone carrying this T cell receptor (beta chain) is one. The antigen is unknown. The data derive from a study of shared clonotypes between healthy human individuals. For the study at large: Three CD4 naive, three CD4 memory, two CD8 naive and one CD8 memory plate were used per donor.

The CDR3 has 17 amino acids. Germline trimming cut 0 bases from V and 2 bases from J; bases unmatched to any gene: 4. Germline values: CDR1 MRHNA, CDR2 SNTAGT. Regarding the study as a whole: Estimated richness was generally greater in naive than memory subsets. Shared clonotypes across all four donors exceeded non-shared ones in generation probability.

The donor cohort consisted entirely of Caucasian adults residing in Nashville, Tennessee. The method was immunoSEQ multiplex PCR; TCRdb's version includes in-frame clones alone and lacks a portion of them. The sample yields 2,500,000 or so clones, 85% to 95% seen once. The chain combines TRBV6-4 with TRBJ1-5; 10 bases line up with TRBD1. The origin of this receptor is a young man in good health. Sample: naive CD4+ T cells sorted from blood. As to subset: CD45RA+ positively selected. DNA of the CDR3: TGTGCCAGCAGTGACTCTACCGGGACAGGGGGCAATCAGCCCCAGCATTTT. Its translation is CASSDSTGTGGNQPQHF.